One TCR beta chain is described in this entry. This entry comes from a study of Ad26.COV2.S vaccination and SARS-CoV-2 variants. Stated treatment: 15 to 20 received Ad26.COV2.S at low or high dose, single or two shots; 5 received placebo; per-sample allocation not given. The samples were gathered on day 63 after the first injection of vaccine or placebo. As its vector, the vaccine had Ad26, which expressed Wuhan-strain SARS-CoV-2 spike. The CDR3 spans 16 residues. The V end was cut by 3 bases, the J end by 4 bases, with 16 bases between. From germline, CDR1 is SGHAT and CDR2 FQNNGV. Sequencing was performed with immunoSEQ multiplex PCR; in TCRdb, only in-frame clones are kept and a portion is missing. The profile shows about 400,000 clones, roughly 90% of them singletons.

This specimen was peripheral blood, taken in a trial of Ad26.COV2.S vaccine versus placebo. The chain uses TRBV11-2 and TRBJ2-1; possible D gene TRBD2, 6 bases. The sequence was collected from a person between 18 and 65 years old who received the Ad26.COV2.S COVID-19 vaccine or a placebo. The CDR3 sequence: CASSLSGARGYNEQFF. The CDR3 region has the DNA TGTGCCAGCAGCTTGAGTGGGGCACGGGGGTACAATGAGCAGTTCTTC.